A selection of T cell receptor beta chains follows, all from one sample in a study of T cell repertoires in cytomegalovirus infection. TCRdb reprocessed the reads via MiXCR and lists one record per CDR3 protein. The table has approximately 700,000 distinct CDR3 sequences, 35% to 45% seen once. The specimen sequenced was PBMCs. These receptors were obtained from a human donor in good health (CMV status not recorded). Some clones in this sample may be carry-over from other donors' samples. Each CDR3 is given with its conserved first and last residue. A D gene is named only where the DNA matches it firmly. Where a row states a size, it is once, few, many or the class of an expanded clone; other rows omit it.

.	TRBV12-3/TRBV12-4	15	TRBJ2-6	TRBD1	TGTGCCAGCAGCACCAGGGGGTCTGGGGCCAACGTCCTGACTTTC	CASSTRGSGANVLTF
many	TRBV7-8	15	TRBJ2-7	TRBD1	TGTGCCAGCAGCTTAGTTGGTGACAGGGCCTACGAGCAGTACTTC	CASSLVGDRAYEQYF
.	TRBV6-5	17	TRBJ1-5	TRBD1	TGTGCCAGCAGTTCCCCTAGGACAGGGGGCCTCAATCAGCCCCAGCATTTT	CASSSPRTGGLNQPQHF
.	TRBV6-5	15	TRBJ2-7	.	TGTGCCAGCAGTACGCCGGGACGGACAAGAAACGAGCAGTACTTC	CASSTPGRTRNEQYF
.	TRBV12-3/TRBV12-4	12	TRBJ2-5	.	TGTGCCAGCAGTTTAGCGGGGAAGACCCAGTACTTC	CASSLAGKTQYF
.	TRBV7-2	16	TRBJ2-7	TRBD2	TGTGCCAGCAGCTCTTTGCTAGCGGGAGGGCCCTACGAGCAGTACTTC	CASSSLLAGGPYEQYF
few	TRBV7-9	15	TRBJ2-5	.	TGTGCCAGCAGCTTGAACAGGGTCAGGTTGGAGACCCAGTACTTC	CASSLNRVRLETQYF
.	TRBV9	16	TRBJ1-5	.	TGTGCCAGCAGGTCCGGCGGAGCGGGAGGCAATCAGCCCCAGCATTTT	CASRSGGAGGNQPQHF
.	TRBV6-1	16	TRBJ2-3	.	TGTGCCAGCAGTGACGCCGGGACTCCGAGCACAGATACGCAGTATTTT	CASSDAGTPSTDTQYF
few	TRBV5-1	15	TRBJ1-2	.	TGCGCCAGCAGCTTGGCCGCGGATTCTAACTATGGCTACACCTTC	CASSLAADSNYGYTF
many	TRBV28	14	TRBJ2-5	.	TGTGCCAGCAGCTTAGTGGGGGCAAGGGAGACCCAGTACTTC	CASSLVGARETQYF
many	TRBV7-8	13	TRBJ1-1	.	TGTGCCAGCAGCTTAGACACGAACACTGAAGCTTTCTTT	CASSLDTNTEAFF
once	TRBV6-2/TRBV6-3	15	TRBJ2-5	TRBD2	TGTGCCAGCAGGGCGAGCGGGGGCCGAGAAGAGACCCAGTACTTC	CASRASGGREETQYF
.	TRBV12-3/TRBV12-4	13	TRBJ2-1	.	TGTGCCAGCAGTTCCCTTGATATAGGGCTCAAGTTCTTC	CASSSLDIGLKFF
.	TRBV6-1	15	TRBJ2-5	.	TGTGCCAGCAGTGAAGCCGCGCTAGCCGCAGAGACCCAGTACTTC	CASSEAALAAETQYF
.	TRBV28	13	TRBJ1-3	.	TGTGCCAGCAACCTATTAAAAGGAAACACCATATATTTT	CASNLLKGNTIYF
.	TRBV7-2	15	TRBJ2-5	TRBD1	TGTGCCAGCAGCTTAGCGGGACAGGGGGCAGAGACCCAGTACTTC	CASSLAGQGAETQYF
few	TRBV9	15	TRBJ2-3	TRBD1	TGTGCCAGCAGCCCTGAGGGACAGTACACAGATACGCAGTATTTT	CASSPEGQYTDTQYF
few	TRBV5-5	15	TRBJ2-7	.	TGTGCCAGCAGCTTGATCGGGGTGGATGGCCACGAGCAGTACTTC	CASSLIGVDGHEQYF
.	TRBV7-8	16	TRBJ2-2	.	TGTGCCAGCAGCTTAGCGGGGGGGGCCCCTTCAGGGGAGCTGTTTTTT	CASSLAGGAPSGELFF
few	TRBV7-2	13	TRBJ1-1	.	TGTGCCAGCAGCTTAGGGGACGGAGGAAAAGCTTTCTTT	CASSLGDGGKAFF
.	TRBV10-3	16	TRBJ2-2	.	TGTGCCACCAATCCCCTCGGAGCCCTGAACACCGGGGAGCTGTTTTTT	CATNPLGALNTGELFF
.	TRBV4-2	14	TRBJ2-3	.	TGTGCCAGCAGCTTCCGGAGGGCCGCAGATACGCAGTATTTT	CASSFRRAADTQYF
.	TRBV19	17	TRBJ2-3	TRBD2	TGTGCCAGTAGTATAATGCGGCTAGCGGGAGTAGGCGGTACGCAGTATTTT	CASSIMRLAGVGGTQYF
.	TRBV19	14	TRBJ2-1	TRBD2	TGTGCCAGTAGGGTGGGGACTAGCGGAAATGAGCAGTTCTTC	CASRVGTSGNEQFF
.	TRBV3-1	13	TRBJ2-7	.	TGTGCCAGCAGCCACTTCGGGGGGCGCGAGCAGTACTTC	CASSHFGGREQYF
.	TRBV12-5	15	TRBJ1-1	TRBD1	TGTGCTAGTGGAATGATAGGGGGCAAGAACACTGAAGCTTTCTTT	CASGMIGGKNTEAFF
.	TRBV7-8	17	TRBJ2-3	.	TGTGCCAGCAGCTTCCGCATGAGGGATAGAAGCACAGATACGCAGTATTTT	CASSFRMRDRSTDTQYF